Following are 5 T cell receptor beta chains from one sample sequenced in a study of radiotherapy plus CTLA-4 blockade in lung cancer. The repertoire was sequenced with immunoSEQ multiplex PCR; TCRdb's copy has only in-frame clones and lacks some. The sample has about 78,000 clones; 86% are singletons. The sequences come from peripheral blood, collected from a patient treated with radiotherapy plus ipilimumab. These receptors were taken from a human donor with non-small cell lung cancer who had a partial response to radiotherapy plus ipilimumab.

The genes are TRBV9 and TRBJ1-1, with 9 nucleotides matching TRBD1. This CDR3 spans 17 amino acids. Germline CDR1 is SGDLS and CDR2 is YYNGEE. V gave up 0 bases and J gave up 3 bases; unmatched junction bases: 9. The CDR3 loop is CASSVGFVRTGDTEAFF. The CDR3 DNA reads as TGTGCCAGCAGCGTAGGGTTCGTAAGGACAGGGGACACTGAAGCTTTCTTT.

This clone was counted a few times. The V and J genes are TRBV6-1 and TRBJ1-2; the D is unclear. The CDR3 loop spans 15 amino acids. Germline-derived CDR1 and CDR2 are MNHNS and SASEGT. V shed 0 bases and J shed 0 bases, with 8 bases lying between them. The CDR3 loop is CASSEAPTPNYGYTF. Written as DNA, the CDR3 is TGTGCCAGCAGTGAAGCGCCTACCCCTAACTATGGCTACACCTTC.

About this clone: One junction end does not reproduce the germline sequence, and a read error may be involved. The chain recombines TRBV7-7 with TRBJ2-3; D uncertain. The CDR3 sequence is 13 residues long. Germline V lookup: CDR1 SSHAT, CDR2 FNYEAQ (reference sequence). CDR3 DNA sequence: TGTGCTAGCAGCCTAAGTCTTAAAGATACGCAGTATTTT. Translating gives CASSLSLKDTQYF.

This chain joins TRBV7-2 and TRBJ1-1; TRBD1 matches 7 bases. This CDR3 has 11 residues. V lost 6 bases and J lost 11; bases outside the gene matches: 6. CDR1 and CDR2 (germline): SGHTA, FQGNSA. The CDR3 DNA sequence: TGTGCCAGCAGGCCAGACAGGGTGGCTTTCTTT. Amino acids: CASRPDRVAFF.

The chain carries TRBV7-2 and TRBJ1-1; no definite D call. Trimming shortened V by 5 bases and J by 1 base, and 8 bases separated the two germline ends. Germline V gene data show CDR1 as SGHTA and CDR2 as FQGNSA. This CDR3 has 13 amino acids. CDR3 loop: CASSPYGNTEAFF. The CDR3 nucleotides are TGTGCCAGCAGCCCTTACGGGAACACTGAAGCTTTCTTT.